This entry lists 24 T cell receptor beta chains sequenced from one sample in a study of lymphopenia after photon versus proton radiotherapy. Method: immunoSEQ multiplex PCR; TCRdb's copy keeps in-frame clones and lacks some. This sample has about 30,000 clones, with approximately 92% found just once. The specimen was peripheral blood, collected from a patient treated with proton-based radiotherapy. Receptors were obtained from a woman in her seventies with pancreatic cancer. Some clones in this sample may be carry-over from other donors' samples.

The CDR3 protein is CASSDPPGGNIQYF. Here the CDR3 DNA reads TGTGCCAGCAGCGACCCCCCAGGGGGTAACATTCAGTACTTC. The chain is built from TRBV7-9 and TRBJ2-4, with TRBD1 matching over 7 bases. The CDR3 consists of 14 residues. Germline values: CDR1 SEHNR, CDR2 FQNEAQ (reference sequence). V was pared by 5 bases and J by 7 bases, with 8 bases of the junction left unmatched.

The CDR3 nucleotides read TGCAGTGCTAGAGATTACGAGCAGTACTTC. Its translation is CSARDYEQYF. The V call is TRBV20-1, the J call TRBJ2-7; D unresolved. The ends were cut back, 0 bases at V and 4 bases at J, with 1 base in the middle. Germline CDR1 reads DFQATT; CDR2 reads SNEGSKA (reference sequence). The length of the CDR3 is 10 residues.

The J gene is TRBJ2-5, the V gene TRBV4-1; 8 bases agree with TRBD2. The CDR3 sequence is 15 residues long. The germline gives CDR1 MGHRA, CDR2 YSYEKL. The trim removed 1 base at V and 4 bases at J, leaving 5 bases unmatched. CDR3 coding DNA: TGCGCCAGCAGCCAAGGCGGGGGGATTTTAGAGACCCAGTACTTC. It encodes CASSQGGGILETQYF.

This chain uses TRBV9 with TRBJ2-7, with D hard to call. The germline V gene has CDR1 SGDLS and CDR2 YYNGEE. Trimming stripped 0 bases from V and 2 bases from J, with 9 bases between. CDR3 length: 14 residues. The CDR3 DNA reads as TGTGCCAGCAGCGTAGGTGGCAGTCCCTACGAGCAGTACTTC. Residues: CASSVGGSPYEQYF.

The chain employs TRBV4-1 and TRBJ2-7; 9 bases align to TRBD2. The CDR3 is 20 amino acids. Losses at the gene ends were 1 base for V and 5 bases for J; bases not matched to a gene: 21. Germline-derived CDR1 and CDR2 are MGHRA and YSYEKL. The CDR3 sequence: CASSQVPLIRGRAGLDEQYF. The CDR3 DNA is TGCGCCAGCAGCCAAGTTCCCCTGATACGCGGGAGGGCCGGGTTGGACGAGCAGTACTTC.

The rearrangement joins TRBV27 to TRBJ2-3, with 7 bases lining up with TRBD2. CDR3 length equals 15 residues. CDR1 is MNHEY and CDR2 is SMNVEV in the germline V gene (reference sequence). J gave up 1 base and V 0 bases, and 1 base lay outside the gene matches. CDR3 protein: CASSLSGGRTDTQYF. CDR3 sequence (DNA): TGTGCCAGCAGTTTATCGGGAGGGCGCACAGATACGCAGTATTTT.

Only a few counts were recorded for this clone. V usage is TRBV16 and J usage is TRBJ1-6, with D hard to call. Deletions cut 4 bases from V and 6 bases from J, with 10 bases between. Per germline, CDR1 KGHSY and CDR2 FQNENV. The CDR3 is made up of 14 amino acids. The CDR3 DNA reads as TGTGCCAGCAGCCTCGAGCGGGCTAATTCACCCCTCCACTTT. This translates into CASSLERANSPLHF.

V and J are TRBV6-5 and TRBJ1-2; D gene unclear. Germline V gene lookup returns CDR1 MNHEY and CDR2 SVGAGI. The CDR3 contains 12 residues. Trimming took off 8 bases at V and 4 bases at J, with 11 bases between the two ends. CDR3: CASWIPSYGYTF. For the CDR3, the DNA is TGTGCCAGCTGGATTCCGTCCTATGGCTACACCTTC.

V and J are TRBV4-2 and TRBJ2-2; 7 nucleotides align to TRBD2. The length of the CDR3 is 15 residues. Germline V gives CDR1 LGHNA, CDR2 YNFKEQ. The junction had 9 bases not matched to a gene; V was cut back by 4 bases and J by 7 bases. The CDR3 bases are TGTGCCAGCAGCCGCGCGGGAGACACCGGCGGGGAGCTGTTTTTT. Its protein product is CASSRAGDTGGELFF.

The chain uses TRBV28 and TRBJ2-1; the D gene is possibly TRBD2 (6 bases). This CDR3 has 16 amino acids. Trimming shortened V by 3 bases and J by 0 bases, and 12 bases separated the two germline ends. Germline V gene sequence: CDR1 MDHEN, CDR2 SYDVKM. The CDR3 DNA follows: TGTGCCAGCAGTTTCAGCGGGCGGGGCTCCTACAATGAGCAGTTCTTC. Translation gives CASSFSGRGSYNEQFF.

The CDR3 nucleotides read TGTGCCAGCAGCGAGTCCGGTGAGCAGTACTTC. Translated: CASSESGEQYF. The J gene is TRBJ2-7, the V gene TRBV7-9, with D unresolved. The CDR3 has 11 amino acids. With 5 bases removed from V and 7 bases from J, the gap between germline ends came to 9 bases. Per germline, CDR1 SEHNR and CDR2 FQNEAQ (reference sequence).

The rearrangement uses TRBV7-2 and TRBJ2-2; 9 positions match TRBD1. CDR1 is SGHTA, CDR2 FQGNSA, per germline. This CDR3 is 16 amino acids long. V shed 7 bases and J 7 bases; nucleotides not matched to a gene: 13. As DNA, the CDR3 is TGTGCCAGCAACAGGAAAACACAGGGGGCGGTCGGGGAGCTGTTTTTT. Encoded protein: CASNRKTQGAVGELFF.

The gene calls are TRBV29-1 and TRBJ2-7, with a possible D match to TRBD2 (6 bases). V shed 6 bases and J shed 4 bases, with 13 bases lying between them. From germline, CDR1 is SQVTM and CDR2 ANQGSEA. The CDR3 is 12 residues long. CDR3 sequence (DNA): TGCAGCGTATCAACTAGCAAGTACGAGCAGTACTTC. Residues: CSVSTSKYEQYF.

This chain uses TRBV5-1 with TRBJ2-1; TRBD2 matches at 9 bases. This CDR3 has 15 residues. CDR1 is SGHRS and CDR2 is YFSETQ in the germline V gene. The ends lost 3 bases at V and 5 bases at J; junction bases unmatched: 6. CDR3 sequence: CASSSRGLADNEQFF. CDR3 in DNA: TGCGCCAGCAGCTCGAGGGGACTAGCAGACAATGAGCAGTTCTTC.

The J gene is TRBJ2-7, the V gene TRBV30; D is possibly TRBD1 (6 bases). The CDR3 loop spans 13 amino acids. V was clipped by 4 bases and J by 2 bases, with 12 bases between them. CDR1 GTSNPN and CDR2 SVGIG come from the germline V gene (reference sequence). This chain's CDR3 is CAWNRDIAYEQYF. For the CDR3, the DNA is TGTGCCTGGAACCGGGACATTGCCTACGAGCAGTACTTC.

The V gene is TRBV5-5, the J gene TRBJ2-7; TRBD2 agrees at 9 bases. In germline, CDR1 is SGHKS, CDR2 YYEKEE (reference sequence). Losses at the gene ends were 4 bases for V and 2 bases for J; bases not matched to a gene: 10. The CDR3 consists of 16 residues. The CDR3 DNA is TGTGCCAGCAGCGTCCGTATAGCGGGAGAAGCCTACGAGCAGTACTTC. This translates into CASSVRIAGEAYEQYF.

The chain carries TRBV2 and TRBJ2-7; 9 bases line up with TRBD1. This CDR3 has 16 amino acids. Per germline, CDR1 SNHLY and CDR2 FYNNEI. The trim removed 6 bases at V and 2 bases at J, leaving 11 bases unmatched. The CDR3: CASSPRDRDLPYEQYF. CDR3 DNA: TGTGCCAGCAGCCCTCGGGACAGGGACCTTCCCTACGAGCAGTACTTC.

The chain combines TRBV10-1 with TRBJ2-5; perhaps D is TRBD1 or TRBD2 (6 bases each). Germline loops: CDR1 WNHNN, CDR2 SYGVQD (reference sequence). Trimming cost V 0 bases and J 5 bases, with 13 bases left between them. The CDR3 has 15 amino acids. The CDR3 DNA is TGCGCCAGCAGTGAGTCAAACGGGGGCTGGGAGACCCAGTACTTC. This translates into CASSESNGGWETQYF.

This chain joins TRBV19 and TRBJ1-5; D possibly corresponds to TRBD1 (5 bases). The V end was cut by 5 bases, the J end by 2 bases, with 10 bases between. From germline, CDR1 is LNHDA and CDR2 SQIVND (reference sequence). The CDR3 spans 14 residues. Written as DNA, the CDR3 is TGTGCCAGTAGTCTGCAGGGTGGCAATCAGCCCCAGCATTTT. Translating it yields CASSLQGGNQPQHF.

V is TRBV6-1 and J is TRBJ2-7; 11 bases are shared with TRBD2. Trimming took 1 base from V and 2 from J; bases not matched to a gene: 4. Germline V gene data show CDR1 as MNHNS and CDR2 as SASEGT. This CDR3 region has 16 residues. The CDR3 region has the DNA TGTGCCAGCAGTGAAGGGCTAGCGGGAGGCACCTACGAGCAGTACTTC. It yields the protein CASSEGLAGGTYEQYF.

The rearrangement joins TRBV6-6 to TRBJ2-5; D is uncertain. Germline lookup yields CDR1 MNHNY and CDR2 SVGAGI (reference sequence). Trimming pared 4 bases from V and 5 bases from J, leaving 5 bases between. The CDR3 has 11 residues. The CDR3 loop reads CASSSGETQYF. Here the CDR3 DNA reads TGTGCCAGCAGTTCCGGGGAGACCCAGTACTTC.

The V and J genes are TRBV29-1 and TRBJ1-2; the match to TRBD1 covers 7 bases. CDR1 SQVTM and CDR2 ANQGSEA come from the germline V gene. The CDR3 length is 14 residues. V lost 6 bases to trimming and J lost 2 bases; unmatched junction nucleotides: 9. CDR3 sequence (DNA): TGCAGCGTCTCTGCGGACAGGTTGAACTATGGCTACACCTTC. It is translated as CSVSADRLNYGYTF.

The chain recombines TRBV4-2 with TRBJ2-7; 11 nucleotides align to TRBD2. V was clipped by 0 bases and J by 1 base; unmatched bases: 5. The CDR3 sequence is 17 residues long. The germline V gene encodes CDR1 LGHNA and CDR2 YNFKEQ. CDR3 sequence: CASSQDLPSGRSYEQYF. The CDR3 DNA is TGTGCCAGCAGCCAAGATCTCCCTAGCGGGAGGTCCTACGAGCAGTACTTC.

The genes are TRBV6-5 and TRBJ2-1; D might be TRBD2 (6 bases). The CDR3 is 16 amino acids. Looked up from germline, CDR1 is MNHEY and CDR2 is SVGAGI. V dropped 0 bases and J dropped 6 bases, with 15 bases sitting between them. The CDR3 DNA reads as TGTGCCAGCAGTTACTCGTCAGGCGCGGGATCCAATGAGCAGTTCTTC. This codes for CASSYSSGAGSNEQFF.